The 20 T cell receptor beta chains below all came from one sample that was sequenced in a study of blood T cell repertoires in COVID-19. This table comes from immunoSEQ multiplex PCR, and its TCRdb copy is limited to in-frame clones, with some not included. This sample has about 240,000 clones; around 88% occur once, and the top ten carry 3.5% to 5%. Sequencing input: PBMCs or T cells enriched from blood (not recorded which). Source of these receptors: a woman under 40 who had recovered from COVID-19.

The V gene is TRBV30, the J gene TRBJ1-3, with a weak D call TRBD1 (6 bases). V was shortened by 1 base and J by 2 bases, with 9 bases between the two germline ends. The germline gives CDR1 GTSNPN, CDR2 SVGIG (reference sequence). The length of the CDR3 is 14 residues. CDR3 loop: CAWSAGAPGNTIYF. In DNA, the CDR3 is TGTGCCTGGAGTGCAGGGGCCCCTGGAAACACCATATATTTT.

The chain employs TRBV28 and TRBJ2-3; D remains unclear. CDR3 length: 12 amino acids. CDR1 is MDHEN, CDR2 SYDVKM, per germline. The V gene lost 5 bases and the J gene lost 3 bases, with 6 bases spanning the gap. The CDR3 region has the DNA TGTGCCAGCAGTCAAGAGACAGATACGCAGTATTTT. Translation: CASSQETDTQYF.

This sequence joins TRBV27 and TRBJ2-1; 9 positions match TRBD2. V trimming: 5 bases; J trimming: 2 bases; junction bases outside the gene matches: 4. The CDR3 spans 15 residues. CDR1 MNHEY and CDR2 SMNVEV come from the germline V gene (reference sequence). DNA of the CDR3: TGTGCCAGCAGTCTAGCGGGATCCCCCTACAATGAGCAGTTCTTC. Protein: CASSLAGSPYNEQFF.

The chain has TRBV29-1 and TRBJ1-5; 7 bases line up with TRBD1. The V segment lost 4 bases and the J segment 6 bases; nucleotides outside the gene matches: 6. Germline V gives CDR1 SQVTM, CDR2 ANQGSEA. The CDR3 sequence is 13 residues long. The CDR3 DNA is TGCAGCGTTGGAGGTCAGGGGGTTCAGCCCCAGCATTTT. Its translation: CSVGGQGVQPQHF.

The CDR3 protein is CASSLAKLGGRVSDTQYF. CDR3 coding DNA: TGTGCCAGCAGCTTAGCAAAGTTGGGCGGGAGGGTTTCCGATACGCAGTATTTT. V gene TRBV11-2 combines with J gene TRBJ2-3, with 9 bases identical to TRBD2. Per germline, CDR1 SGHAT and CDR2 FQNNGV. With V trimmed by 1 base and J by 6 bases, 14 bases remained unmatched. The CDR3 has 18 amino acids.

V gene TRBV4-2 combines with J gene TRBJ2-3; possible D gene TRBD1, 6 bases. The CDR3 totals 15 residues. Germline CDR1 reads LGHNA; CDR2 reads YNFKEQ. V was shortened by 1 base and J by 4 bases, with 12 bases between the two germline ends. CDR3 loop: CASSQVWDNSDTQYF. In DNA form, the CDR3 reads TGTGCCAGCAGCCAAGTATGGGACAACTCAGATACGCAGTATTTT.

The chain couples TRBV13 to TRBJ1-1; unclear D gene. Germline V lookup: CDR1 PRHDT, CDR2 FYEKMQ (reference sequence). Trimming shortened V by 4 bases and J by 2 bases, and 26 bases separated the two germline ends. The CDR3 extends over 19 amino acids. CDR3 sequence reads: CASSSLPYLGRRQNTEAFF. DNA for the CDR3: TGTGCCAGCAGCTCGCTACCTTACCTGGGCCGTCGACAAAACACTGAAGCTTTCTTT.

J is TRBJ2-7 and V is TRBV28, with 7 bases that match TRBD1. Germline loops: CDR1 MDHEN, CDR2 SYDVKM. Trimming cost V 8 bases and J 7 bases; bases outside gene matches: 8. The CDR3 is 12 amino acids. The CDR3 DNA is TGTGCCAGCGAACGACAGGGAGTGGAGCAGTACTTC. It encodes CASERQGVEQYF.

The V gene is TRBV2, the J gene TRBJ2-1, with a weak D call TRBD2 (6 bases). From germline, CDR1 is SNHLY and CDR2 FYNNEI. There are 12 residues in the CDR3. Trimming pared 11 bases from V and 4 bases from J, leaving 12 bases between. The CDR3, as DNA: TGTGCCGGGCAGGGACTGTACAATGAGCAGTTCTTC. Amino acid sequence: CAGQGLYNEQFF.

The chain uses TRBV6-5 and TRBJ2-7; 7 bases match TRBD1. CDR1 is MNHEY, CDR2 SVGAGI, per germline. J was trimmed by 7 bases and V by 8 bases; bases with no gene match: 11. The CDR3 has 13 residues. This chain's CDR3 is CASVGTDRREQYF. DNA for the CDR3: TGTGCCAGCGTCGGGACAGACCGCCGGGAGCAGTACTTC.

This chain links TRBV5-1 with TRBJ1-1, with D maybe TRBD1 (5 bases). Trimming took off 2 bases at V and 11 bases at J, with 10 bases between the two ends. The CDR3 is 11 amino acids. Per germline, CDR1 SGHRS and CDR2 YFSETQ. CDR3 sequence reads: CASSLGRGAFF. The CDR3 DNA reads as TGCGCCAGCAGCTTAGGGCGGGGGGCTTTCTTT.

The rearrangement joins TRBV7-2 to TRBJ2-7; 7 nucleotides match TRBD1. V trimming: 5 bases; J trimming: 2 bases; junction bases outside the gene matches: 3. Germline loops: CDR1 SGHTA, CDR2 FQGNSA. CDR3 length: 13 amino acids. The CDR3 DNA follows: TGTGCCAGCAGCGCGACAGGGACCTACGAGCAGTACTTC. Protein product: CASSATGTYEQYF.

The V call is TRBV19, the J call TRBJ2-1; perhaps TRBD2 as D (5 bases). The CDR3 extends over 15 amino acids. The V and J ends lost 4 bases and 0 bases respectively, with 10 bases between them. From germline, CDR1 is LNHDA and CDR2 SQIVND (reference sequence). In DNA, the CDR3 is TGTGCCAGTAGTAGGACTCCCTACTCCTACAATGAGCAGTTCTTC. It codes for CASSRTPYSYNEQFF.

The rearrangement joins TRBV19 to TRBJ1-2; the D gene is possibly TRBD1 (6 bases). The germline CDR1 and CDR2 sequences are LNHDA and SQIVND (reference sequence). This CDR3 contains 15 residues. Trimming left V 3 bases short and J 2 bases short, with 13 bases between. The CDR3 DNA sequence: TGTGCCAGTAGTATCTGGTTACAGGGCAACTATGGCTACACCTTC. It is translated as CASSIWLQGNYGYTF.

The chain employs TRBV3-1 (or the pseudogene TRBV3-2) and TRBJ1-2; tentatively, D is TRBD1 (5 bases). With 1 base removed from V and 5 bases from J, the gap between germline ends came to 17 bases. The germline V gene encodes CDR1 LGHDT and CDR2 YNNKEL (reference sequence). This CDR3 spans 16 amino acids. CDR3 nucleotide sequence: TGTGCCAGCAGCCAAGCATCCGACAGCTGGATATATGGCTACACCTTC. It encodes CASSQASDSWIYGYTF.

This chain connects TRBV7-8 to TRBJ1-6; D gene ambiguous. Germline V lookup: CDR1 SGHVS, CDR2 FQNEAQ. CDR3 length equals 16 residues. V shed 4 bases and J shed 8 bases, with 18 bases lying between them. The CDR3 DNA follows: TGTGCCAGCAGCTCACCTACGCGGTGGCGATATTCACCCCTCCACTTT. This sequence encodes CASSSPTRWRYSPLHF.

The chain combines TRBV28 with TRBJ1-2, with TRBD1 matching 9 bases. The V gene's germline CDR1 is MDHEN and CDR2 SYDVKM. CDR3 length equals 14 residues. J lost 3 bases, V lost 5 bases, and 4 bases had no gene match. The CDR3 loop reads CASSTTGGHYGYTF. For the CDR3, the DNA is TGTGCCAGCAGTACGACAGGGGGACACTATGGCTACACCTTC.

The J gene is TRBJ2-2, the V gene TRBV5-1; D is uncertain. V was cut by 0 bases and J by 4 bases, with 13 bases left in between. Germline-derived CDR1 and CDR2 are SGHRS and YFSETQ. CDR3 length: 16 amino acids. CDR3 sequence reads: CASSLAASPGTGELFF. As DNA, the CDR3 is TGCGCCAGCAGCTTGGCCGCCTCCCCGGGCACCGGGGAGCTGTTTTTT.

The chain links TRBV28 to TRBJ2-1, with 7 bases that match TRBD2. V shed 5 bases and J 6 bases; nucleotides not matched to a gene: 7. Germline V lookup: CDR1 MDHEN, CDR2 SYDVKM. CDR3 length: 14 residues. CDR3 loop: CASSPPGTTNEQFF. CDR3 bases: TGTGCCAGCAGTCCGCCGGGGACTACCAATGAGCAGTTCTTC.

Of note for this clone: This CDR3 is also generated by other DNA sequences in the sample. The DNA for the CDR3 is TGTGCCAGCAGCCAAGGACTAGCAGATACGCAGTATTTT. It is translated as CASSQGLADTQYF. The chain links TRBV4-2 to TRBJ2-3; TRBD2 is a possible D gene (6 bases). V lost 1 base and J lost 4, with 6 bases in between. The CDR3 length is 13 residues. Germline lookup yields CDR1 LGHNA and CDR2 YNFKEQ.